These 32 T cell receptor beta chains originate from one sample sequenced in a study of Ad26.COV2.S vaccination and SARS-CoV-2 variants. Treatment meaning: about 20 received Ad26.COV2.S at low or high dose, single or two shots; about 5 received placebo; per-sample allocation not given. Following the first vaccine or placebo injection, samples were taken on day 63. Method: immunoSEQ multiplex PCR; TCRdb's copy keeps in-frame clones and lacks some. Of more than 300,000 clones in the sample, approximately 80% are singletons; the top ten hold 2% to 2.5%. This material consisted of peripheral blood, taken in a trial of Ad26.COV2.S vaccine versus placebo. The receptors were gathered from a person aged 18-60 years who received the Ad26.COV2.S COVID-19 vaccine or a placebo.

The chain has TRBV6-6 and TRBJ1-1, with a tentative D call TRBD1 (6 bases). CDR1 is MNHNY and CDR2 is SVGAGI in the germline V gene (reference sequence). The V end lost 2 bases, the J end lost 8 bases, and 9 bases lay between the germline ends. The CDR3 length is 12 residues. This CDR3 reads CASSYQGIEAFF. Here the CDR3 DNA reads TGTGCCAGCAGTTACCAGGGGATAGAAGCTTTCTTT.

This chain uses TRBV6-2 or TRBV6-3 with TRBJ2-2; D might be TRBD2 (6 bases). The ends were cut back, 5 bases at V and 4 bases at J, with 20 bases in the middle. Germline loops: CDR1 MNHEY, CDR2 SVGEGT. The CDR3 extends over 17 amino acids. The CDR3 here is CASSPFELLAGTGELFF. DNA of the CDR3: TGTGCCAGCAGTCCCTTCGAACTACTAGCTGGCACCGGGGAGCTGTTTTTT.

The V gene is TRBV4-1, the J gene TRBJ1-1; TRBD1 matches 7 bases. The CDR3 is made up of 15 amino acids. The germline V gene encodes CDR1 MGHRA and CDR2 YSYEKL. With V trimmed by 5 bases and J by 6 bases, 12 bases remained unmatched. CDR3 sequence (DNA): TGCGCCAGCAGCTCATCCCCAGGGGGGCCTCCTGAAGCTTTCTTT. Translating gives CASSSSPGGPPEAFF.

The chain carries TRBV5-5 and TRBJ1-1; no clear D gene. Germline CDR1 is SGHKS and CDR2 is YYEKEE (reference sequence). With 1 base removed from V and 4 bases from J, the gap between germline ends came to 5 bases. This CDR3 has 12 amino acids. The CDR3 protein is CASSLRSTEAFF. The CDR3 DNA sequence: TGTGCCAGCAGCTTGAGGTCCACTGAAGCTTTCTTT. The whole variable domain, remainder taken from reference TRBV5-5 and TRBJ1-1, is DAGVTQSPTHLIKTRGQQVTLRCSPISGHKSVSWYQQVLGQGPQFIFQYYEKEERGRGNFPDRFSARQFPNYSSELNVNALLLGDSALYLCASSLRSTEAFFGQGTRLTVV.

The chain is built from TRBV24-1 and TRBJ2-3; 8 positions agree with TRBD1. The CDR3 loop spans 15 amino acids. Germline V gene data show CDR1 as KGHDR and CDR2 as SFDVKD. V trimming: 0 bases; J trimming: 6 bases; junction bases outside the gene matches: 4. DNA for the CDR3: TGTGCCACCAGTGATTTGCTGGACAGGGCGGATACGCAGTATTTT. Its protein product is CATSDLLDRADTQYF.

Here the CDR3 DNA reads TGTGCCAGCAGCCAACTGGGTGGACTGAGCACAGATACGCAGTATTTT. Amino acids: CASSQLGGLSTDTQYF. The V and J genes are TRBV4-2 and TRBJ2-3, with D perhaps matching TRBD2 (5 bases). CDR3 length: 16 residues. V was pared by 2 bases and J by 0 bases, with 12 bases between. Germline V gene data show CDR1 as LGHNA and CDR2 as YNFKEQ.

CDR3: CASSLARGTLNSEQFF. The CDR3 bases are TGTGCCAGCAGCCTAGCCCGGGGTACCCTCAATTCTGAGCAGTTCTTC. The chain combines TRBV9 with TRBJ2-1; a possible D gene is TRBD2 (5 bases). CDR1 and CDR2 from the germline V gene are SGDLS and YYNGEE. The CDR3 consists of 16 residues. Trimming took off 4 bases at V and 9 bases at J, with 23 bases between the two ends.

The chain is built from TRBV27 and TRBJ1-3, with 9 bases identical to TRBD1. CDR3 length equals 16 residues. CDR1 is MNHEY, CDR2 SMNVEV, per germline (reference sequence). Unmatched junction bases numbered 2, after V lost 0 bases and J lost 2 bases. This CDR3 reads CASSLSGQGPGNTIYF. The CDR3 DNA sequence: TGTGCCAGCAGTTTATCGGGACAGGGCCCTGGAAACACCATATATTTT.

The V gene is TRBV7-2, the J gene TRBJ1-5; D is undetermined. From germline, CDR1 is SGHTA and CDR2 FQGNSA. There are 13 residues in the CDR3. V was cut by 2 bases and J by 7 bases, with 9 bases left in between. The CDR3 reads CASSLTAGQPQHF. The CDR3 DNA is TGTGCCAGCAGCTTAACTGCCGGACAGCCCCAGCATTTT. The full variable domain, with the rest looked up from reference TRBV7-2 and TRBJ1-5, is GAGVSQSPSNKVTEKGKDVELRCDPISGHTALYWYRQSLGQGLEFLIYFQGNSAPDKSGLPSDRFSAERTGGSVSTLTIQRTQQEDSAVYLCASSLTAGQPQHFGDGTRLSIL.

The rearrangement joins TRBV18 to TRBJ2-1; D might be TRBD1 (5 bases). Germline CDR1 reads KGHSH; CDR2 reads LQKENI. The CDR3 covers 14 residues. V lost 0 bases and J 8 bases, leaving 11 bases between the germline ends. CDR3 sequence: CASSPPLGAYEQFF. CDR3 nucleotide sequence: TGTGCCAGCTCACCACCCTTAGGGGCCTATGAGCAGTTCTTC.

The chain recombines TRBV18 with TRBJ2-7; 8 nucleotides line up with TRBD1. This CDR3 is built from 15 residues. Germline values: CDR1 KGHSH, CDR2 LQKENI. The V gene end was trimmed by 3 bases and the J gene end by 6 bases; junction bases not matched to a gene: 10. The CDR3 DNA is TGTGCCAGCTCACCGTTACAGGGGGGTAGGAGCGAGCAGTACTTC. This translates into CASSPLQGGRSEQYF.

This clone has a single count. This sequence joins TRBV7-8 and TRBJ1-1; no definite D call. Deletions cut 2 bases from V and 4 bases from J, with 11 bases between. This CDR3 has 14 residues. Germline V gene sequence: CDR1 SGHVS, CDR2 FQNEAQ. In DNA, the CDR3 is TGTGCCAGCAGCTTACGCGGGGAGTCCACTGAAGCTTTCTTT. Translation gives CASSLRGESTEAFF.

V gene TRBV4-2 combines with J gene TRBJ2-6, with 7 bases fitting TRBD2. Germline V lookup: CDR1 LGHNA, CDR2 YNFKEQ. The CDR3 runs 18 residues. Losses at the gene ends were 1 base for V and 0 bases for J; bases not matched to a gene: 6. The CDR3 DNA sequence: TGTGCCAGCAGCCAAGTTGGGGGGGTGAACTCTGGGGCCAACGTCCTGACTTTC. This sequence encodes CASSQVGGVNSGANVLTF.

The chain uses TRBV2 and TRBJ2-3, with unresolved D. The CDR3 is 13 amino acids. Trimming removed 7 bases from V and 6 bases from J, with 14 bases in between. Germline CDR1 reads SNHLY; CDR2 reads FYNNEI. In DNA, the CDR3 is TGTGCCAGCACCTTGGACGGCCCCGATACGCAGTATTTT. It yields the protein CASTLDGPDTQYF.

The chain joins TRBV6-5 to TRBJ1-4; 7 positions agree with TRBD1. V trimming: 8 bases; J trimming: 4 bases; junction bases outside the gene matches: 10. Germline V CDR1 and CDR2: MNHEY, SVGAGI. The CDR3 covers 15 residues. The CDR3 is CASRTQGGVNEKLFF. The CDR3 DNA follows: TGTGCCAGCCGCACCCAGGGGGGTGTTAATGAAAAACTGTTTTTT.

The chain couples TRBV19 to TRBJ1-1; D may be TRBD1 (6 bases). The CDR3 has 21 residues. CDR1 and CDR2 from the germline V gene are LNHDA and SQIVND (reference sequence). V was clipped by 2 bases and J by 1 base, with 29 bases between them. CDR3 amino acids: CASSIKGRGATGFSSNTEAFF. CDR3 DNA sequence: TGTGCCAGTAGTATAAAGGGTCGGGGGGCCACAGGATTCTCATCGAACACTGAAGCTTTCTTT.

The chain recombines TRBV21-1 with TRBJ1-5; TRBD1, the D gene given by the table, was not confirmed from the DNA. TRBV21-1 is listed as a pseudogene. The CDR3 is 18 residues long. The CDR3: CASSKESRQGYSNQPQHF. As DNA, the CDR3 is TGTGCCAGCAGCAAAGAGTCCAGACAGGGGTATAGCAATCAGCCCCAGCATTTT.

The chain links TRBV5-4 to TRBJ2-3; 8 nucleotides align to TRBD2. The CDR3 has 16 amino acids. The trim removed 3 bases at V and 2 bases at J, leaving 8 bases unmatched. Germline CDR1 reads SGHNT; CDR2 reads YYREEE (reference sequence). CDR3 protein: CASSWGAGASTDTQYF. The CDR3 DNA sequence: TGTGCCAGCAGCTGGGGAGCGGGGGCCTCCACAGATACGCAGTATTTT.

This chain uses TRBV19 with TRBJ1-1, with a possible D match to TRBD1 (6 bases). The CDR3 is 13 residues long. The V gene lost 7 bases and the J gene lost 8 bases, with 17 bases spanning the gap. Germline CDR1 reads LNHDA; CDR2 reads SQIVND (reference sequence). The chain's CDR3 is CASTMGGLGEAFF. The DNA of the CDR3 is TGTGCCAGTACCATGGGGGGCCTGGGCGAAGCTTTCTTT.

The genes are TRBV7-3 and TRBJ2-7; no firm D call. The CDR3 loop spans 13 amino acids. Germline lookup yields CDR1 SGHTA and CDR2 FQGTGA. V lost 1 base to trimming and J lost 1 base, with 5 bases between them. CDR3 residues: CASSLSSSYEQYF. The CDR3 nucleotides are TGTGCCAGCAGCTTAAGTTCGTCCTACGAGCAGTACTTC.

The V gene is TRBV19, the J gene TRBJ2-3; D uncertain. Germline loops: CDR1 LNHDA, CDR2 SQIVND (reference sequence). The CDR3 extends over 15 amino acids. The ends were cut back, 3 bases at V and 2 bases at J, with 12 bases in the middle. CDR3 bases: TGTGCCAGTAGTATGCGGAAGGGCTCCACAGATACGCAGTATTTT. Translated, it gives CASSMRKGSTDTQYF. Using reference TRBV19 and TRBJ2-3 for the parts outside the CDR3, the full variable domain is DGGITQSPKYLFRKEGQNVTLSCEQNLNHDAMYWYRQDPGQGLRLIYYSQIVNDFQKGDIAEGYSVSREKKESFPLTVTSAQKNPTAFYLCASSMRKGSTDTQYFGPGTRLTVL.

The gene calls are TRBV10-3 and TRBJ2-7; possible D gene TRBD2, 5 bases. Germline V gene lookup returns CDR1 ENHRY and CDR2 SYGVKD. V was clipped by 6 bases and J by 0 bases, with 15 bases between them. The CDR3 length is 15 residues. The DNA for the CDR3 is TGTGCCATCAGCGAGCGGACGGCTAGCTCCTACGAGCAGTACTTC. It codes for CAISERTASSYEQYF.

This rearrangement joins TRBV3-1 (or the pseudogene TRBV3-2) to TRBJ2-7; 9 nucleotides line up with TRBD2. CDR3 length: 13 amino acids. The J segment lost 5 bases and the V segment lost 2 bases, leaving 1 base of the junction unmatched. Germline CDR1 LGHDT, CDR2 YNNKEL (reference sequence). CDR3 region: CASSQWTSDEQYF. As DNA, the CDR3 is TGTGCCAGCAGCCAATGGACTAGCGACGAGCAGTACTTC.

V usage is TRBV6-2 or TRBV6-3 and J usage is TRBJ2-2; 8 bases fit TRBD1. V shed 5 bases, J shed 0 bases, and the junction held 5 bases outside the gene matches. The germline CDR1 and CDR2 sequences are MNHEY and SVGEGT. The CDR3 contains 16 residues. Here the CDR3 reads CASSLKTGANTGELFF. The CDR3 DNA follows: TGTGCCAGCAGTCTGAAGACAGGGGCGAACACCGGGGAGCTGTTTTTT.

The chain combines TRBV6-6 with TRBJ2-1; D is unresolved. The germline gives CDR1 MNHNY, CDR2 SVGAGI (reference sequence). The length of the CDR3 is 13 residues. V was pared by 6 bases and J by 7 bases, with 13 bases between. The CDR3 DNA reads TGTGCCAGCAGCCGAGATAGCCGGAATGAGCAGTTCTTC. Translating it yields CASSRDSRNEQFF.

J is TRBJ1-2 and V is TRBV7-3; D gene unclear. Trimming shortened V by 2 bases and J by 2 bases, and 15 bases separated the two germline ends. Germline loops: CDR1 SGHTA, CDR2 FQGTGA. The CDR3 is 16 amino acids. This CDR3 is CASSLQAGLDNYGYTF. The CDR3 nucleotides are TGTGCCAGCAGCTTACAGGCTGGTCTGGACAACTATGGCTACACCTTC.

The rearrangement uses TRBV7-8 and TRBJ1-1; no reliable D call. The CDR3 contains 15 residues. Trimming shortened V by 1 base and J by 4 bases, and 13 bases separated the two germline ends. Germline V gene lookup returns CDR1 SGHVS and CDR2 FQNEAQ. For the CDR3, the DNA is TGTGCCAGCAGCTTAGACGGCAGCTTCGGCACTGAAGCTTTCTTT. Amino acid sequence: CASSLDGSFGTEAFF.

The chain couples TRBV3-1 (or the pseudogene TRBV3-2) to TRBJ1-2, with TRBD1 matching over 8 bases. Germline CDR1 reads LGHDT; CDR2 reads YNNKEL (reference sequence). The length of the CDR3 is 16 residues. V lost 8 bases to trimming and J lost 2 bases; unmatched junction nucleotides: 13. This CDR3 reads CASFGIQGARNYGYTF. As DNA, the CDR3 is TGTGCCAGCTTCGGTATCCAGGGGGCGCGGAACTATGGCTACACCTTC.

The chain has TRBV6-5 and TRBJ1-5; possible D gene TRBD1, 6 bases. The CDR3 sequence is 14 residues long. Germline-derived CDR1 and CDR2 are MNHEY and SVGAGI. Trimming pared 7 bases from V and 0 bases from J, leaving 10 bases between. The CDR3 DNA follows: TGTGCCAGCATGCCAGGGGTTAGCAATCAGCCCCAGCATTTT. Translating it yields CASMPGVSNQPQHF.

J is TRBJ2-2 and V is TRBV25-1, with 7 bases that match TRBD1. The CDR3 has 17 amino acids. The germline gives CDR1 MGHDK, CDR2 SYGVNS. The V gene end was trimmed by 3 bases and the J gene end by 3 bases; junction bases not matched to a gene: 10. CDR3 protein: CASSDPRRGRHTGELFF. The CDR3 DNA follows: TGTGCCAGCAGTGACCCGAGAAGGGGGCGCCACACCGGGGAGCTGTTTTTT.

The gene calls are TRBV19 and TRBJ2-4; D may match TRBD1 or TRBD2 (5 bases each). Germline CDR1 LNHDA, CDR2 SQIVND (reference sequence). The CDR3 is 11 amino acids. Trimming pared 8 bases from V and 9 bases from J, leaving 11 bases between. CDR3 region: CASGDRLIQYF. The CDR3 nucleotides are TGTGCCAGTGGGGACCGTCTCATTCAGTACTTC.

This chain connects TRBV30 to TRBJ1-1; 7 bases match TRBD1. This CDR3 comprises 13 residues. J lost 3 bases, V lost 7 bases, and 8 bases had no gene match. Germline lookup yields CDR1 GTSNPN and CDR2 SVGIG (reference sequence). CDR3: CASTGFGDTEAFF. The CDR3 DNA is TGTGCCTCGACAGGGTTTGGGGACACTGAAGCTTTCTTT. Supplemented by reference TRBV30 and TRBJ1-1, the full variable domain reads SQTIHQWPATLVQPVGSPLSLECTVEGTSNPNLYWYRQAAGRGLQLLFYSVGIGQISSEVPQNLSASRPQDRQFILSSKKLLLSDSGFYLCASTGFGDTEAFFGQGTRLTVV.